The clone carrying this TCR beta chain has more than one count but fewer than ten. The CDR3 runs 15 residues. V was shortened by 3 bases and J by 6 bases, with 15 bases between the two germline ends. In germline, CDR1 is LGHNA, CDR2 YNFKEQ. Whenever a sample was processed, at least 6.5 million PBMCs were isolated. The use of a sample-barcoded 5' primer and a J-beta primer mix characterized a second PCR of roughly 6 to 12 cycles. Each CDR3 protein is one row after TCRdb ran MiXCR on the 5' RACE reads. The sample lists about 970,000 distinct CDR3 sequences, about 51% occurring once. These data originate in a study of blood T cells in healthy people across ages.

The chain recombines TRBV4-2 with TRBJ2-1, with D hard to call. The receptor's source is a woman aged 55-69 years in good health. The sample taken for sequencing was blood. The CDR3 sequence is CASSQGMDPANEQFF. The CDR3 DNA is TGTGCCAGCAGCCAGGGGATGGACCCCGCCAATGAGCAGTTCTTC.